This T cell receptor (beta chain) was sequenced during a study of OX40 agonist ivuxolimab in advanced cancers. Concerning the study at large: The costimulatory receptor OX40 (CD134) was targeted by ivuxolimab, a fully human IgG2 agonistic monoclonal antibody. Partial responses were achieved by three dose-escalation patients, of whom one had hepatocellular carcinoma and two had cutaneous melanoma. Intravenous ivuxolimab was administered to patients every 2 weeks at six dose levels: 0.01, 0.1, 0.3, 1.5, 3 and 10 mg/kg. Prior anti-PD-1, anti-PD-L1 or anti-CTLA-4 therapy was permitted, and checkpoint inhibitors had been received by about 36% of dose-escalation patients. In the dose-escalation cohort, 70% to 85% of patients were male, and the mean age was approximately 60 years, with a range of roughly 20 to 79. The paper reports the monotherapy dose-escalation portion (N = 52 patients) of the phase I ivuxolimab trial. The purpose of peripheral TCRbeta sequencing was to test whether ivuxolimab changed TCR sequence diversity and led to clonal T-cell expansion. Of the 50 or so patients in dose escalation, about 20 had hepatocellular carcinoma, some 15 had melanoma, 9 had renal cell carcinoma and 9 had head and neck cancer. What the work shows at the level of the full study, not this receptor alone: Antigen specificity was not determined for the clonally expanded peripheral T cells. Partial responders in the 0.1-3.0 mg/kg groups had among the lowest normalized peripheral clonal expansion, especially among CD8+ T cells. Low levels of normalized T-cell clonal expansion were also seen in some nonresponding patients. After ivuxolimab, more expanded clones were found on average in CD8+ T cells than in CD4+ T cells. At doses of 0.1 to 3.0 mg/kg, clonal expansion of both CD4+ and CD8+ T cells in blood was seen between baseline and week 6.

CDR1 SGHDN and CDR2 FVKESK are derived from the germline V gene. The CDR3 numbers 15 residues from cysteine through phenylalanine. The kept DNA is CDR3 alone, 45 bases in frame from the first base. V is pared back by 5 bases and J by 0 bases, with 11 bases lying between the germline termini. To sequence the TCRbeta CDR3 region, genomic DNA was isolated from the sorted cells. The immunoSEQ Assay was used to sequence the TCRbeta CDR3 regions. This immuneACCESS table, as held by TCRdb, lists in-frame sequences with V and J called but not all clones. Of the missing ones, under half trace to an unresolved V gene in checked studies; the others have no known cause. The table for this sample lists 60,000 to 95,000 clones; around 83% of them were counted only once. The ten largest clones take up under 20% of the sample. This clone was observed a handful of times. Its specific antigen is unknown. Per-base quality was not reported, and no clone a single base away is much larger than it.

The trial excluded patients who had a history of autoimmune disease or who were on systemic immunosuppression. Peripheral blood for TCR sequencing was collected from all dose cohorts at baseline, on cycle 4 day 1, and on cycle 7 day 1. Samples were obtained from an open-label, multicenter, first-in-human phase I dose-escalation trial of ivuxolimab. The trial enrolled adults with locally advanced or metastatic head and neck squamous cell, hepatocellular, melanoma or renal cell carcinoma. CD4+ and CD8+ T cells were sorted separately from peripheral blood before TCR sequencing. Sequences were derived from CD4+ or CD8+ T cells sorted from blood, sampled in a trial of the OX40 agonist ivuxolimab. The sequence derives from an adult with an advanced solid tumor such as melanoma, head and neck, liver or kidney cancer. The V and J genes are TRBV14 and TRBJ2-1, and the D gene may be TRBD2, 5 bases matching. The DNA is TGTGCCAGCAGCAGCACCGGGGACTCCTACAATGAGCAGTTCTTC. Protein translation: CASSSTGDSYNEQFF.